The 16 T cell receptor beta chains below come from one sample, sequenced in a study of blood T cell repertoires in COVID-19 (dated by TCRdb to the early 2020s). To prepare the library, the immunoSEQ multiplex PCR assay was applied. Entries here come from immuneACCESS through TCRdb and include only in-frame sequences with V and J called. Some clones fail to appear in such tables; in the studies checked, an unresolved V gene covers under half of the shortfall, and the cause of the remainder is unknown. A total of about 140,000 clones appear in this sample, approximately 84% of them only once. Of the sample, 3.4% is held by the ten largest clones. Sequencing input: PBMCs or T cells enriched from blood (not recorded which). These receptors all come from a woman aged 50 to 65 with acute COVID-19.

The CDR3 coding sequence is TGTGCCAGCAGCCAAGGCCACTTCTATGGCTACACCTTC. This sequence encodes CASSQGHFYGYTF. The chain combines TRBV3-1 (or the pseudogene TRBV3-2) with TRBJ1-2; no firm D call. CDR1 and CDR2 (germline): LGHDT, YNNKEL (reference sequence). The length of the CDR3 is 13 residues. The ends were cut back, 1 base at V and 4 bases at J, with 7 bases in the middle.

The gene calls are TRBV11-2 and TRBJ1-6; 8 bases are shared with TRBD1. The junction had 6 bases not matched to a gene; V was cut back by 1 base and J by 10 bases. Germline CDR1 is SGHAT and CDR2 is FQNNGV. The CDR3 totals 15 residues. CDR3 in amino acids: CASSLAGTGGSPLHF. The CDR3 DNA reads TGTGCCAGCAGCTTAGCGGGGACAGGAGGGTCACCCCTCCACTTT.

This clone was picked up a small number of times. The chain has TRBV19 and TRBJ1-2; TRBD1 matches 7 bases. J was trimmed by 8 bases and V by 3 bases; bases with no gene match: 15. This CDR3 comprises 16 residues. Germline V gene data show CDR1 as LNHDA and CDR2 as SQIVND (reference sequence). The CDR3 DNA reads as TGTGCCAGTAGTATGGGACAGAGGTTTTCCACACGAGGCTACACCTTC. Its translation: CASSMGQRFSTRGYTF.

The CDR3 region is CASSSGRTGGYNEQFF. CDR3 in DNA: TGCGCCAGCAGCTCGGGCAGGACCGGGGGCTACAATGAGCAGTTCTTC. The chain uses TRBV5-1 and TRBJ2-1, with TRBD2 as a possible D gene (6 bases). Trimming took off 3 bases at V and 3 bases at J, with 16 bases between the two ends. Germline values: CDR1 SGHRS, CDR2 YFSETQ. The CDR3 extends over 16 amino acids.

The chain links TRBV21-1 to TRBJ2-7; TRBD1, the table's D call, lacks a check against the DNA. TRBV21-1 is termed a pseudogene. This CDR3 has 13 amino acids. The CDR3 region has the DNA TGTGCCAGCAGCAAATTGGACAGCTACGAGCAGTACTTC. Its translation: CASSKLDSYEQYF.

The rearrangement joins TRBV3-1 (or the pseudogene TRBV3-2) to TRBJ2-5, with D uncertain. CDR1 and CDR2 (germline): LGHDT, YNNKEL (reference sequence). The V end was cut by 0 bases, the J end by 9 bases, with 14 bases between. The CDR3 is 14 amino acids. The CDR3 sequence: CASSQDTVSRSQYF. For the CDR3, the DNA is TGTGCCAGCAGCCAAGATACAGTGAGTCGGTCCCAGTACTTC.

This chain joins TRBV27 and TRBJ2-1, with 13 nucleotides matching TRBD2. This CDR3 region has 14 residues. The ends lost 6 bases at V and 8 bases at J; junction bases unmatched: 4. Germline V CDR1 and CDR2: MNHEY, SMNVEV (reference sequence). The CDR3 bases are TGTGCCAGCAGCTTACTAGCGGGAGGGGATGAGCAGTTCTTC. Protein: CASSLLAGGDEQFF.

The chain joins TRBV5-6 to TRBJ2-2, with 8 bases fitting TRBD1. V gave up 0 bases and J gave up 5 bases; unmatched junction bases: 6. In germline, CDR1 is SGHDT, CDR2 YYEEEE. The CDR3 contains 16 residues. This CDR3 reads CASSLGQGYWTGELFF. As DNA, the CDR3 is TGTGCCAGCAGCTTGGGACAGGGGTATTGGACCGGGGAGCTGTTTTTT.

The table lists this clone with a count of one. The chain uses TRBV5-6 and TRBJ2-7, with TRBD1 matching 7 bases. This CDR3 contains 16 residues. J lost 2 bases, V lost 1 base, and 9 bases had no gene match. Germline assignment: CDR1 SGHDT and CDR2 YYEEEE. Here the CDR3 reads CASSLTGVRDTYEQYF. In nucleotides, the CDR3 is TGTGCCAGCAGCTTGACAGGGGTTAGGGATACCTACGAGCAGTACTTC.

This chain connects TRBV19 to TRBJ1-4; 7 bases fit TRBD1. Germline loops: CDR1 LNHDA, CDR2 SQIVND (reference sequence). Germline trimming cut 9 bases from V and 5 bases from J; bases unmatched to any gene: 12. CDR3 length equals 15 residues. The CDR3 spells CASRFRTGLNEKLFF. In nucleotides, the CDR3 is TGTGCCAGCAGATTCCGGACAGGCTTAAATGAAAAACTGTTTTTT. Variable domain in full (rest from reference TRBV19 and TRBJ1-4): DGGITQSPKYLFRKEGQNVTLSCEQNLNHDAMYWYRQDPGQGLRLIYYSQIVNDFQKGDIAEGYSVSREKKESFPLTVTSAQKNPTAFYLCASRFRTGLNEKLFFGSGTQLSVL.

The CDR3 loop is CASRRGLAQSTDTQYF. For the CDR3, the DNA is TGTGCCAGCAGGCGAGGACTAGCGCAGAGCACAGATACGCAGTATTTT. J is TRBJ2-3 and V is TRBV2; 9 nucleotides align to TRBD2. CDR1 is SNHLY and CDR2 is FYNNEI in the germline V gene. Trimming removed 6 bases from V and 0 bases from J; junction bases left unmatched: 7. This CDR3 is 16 amino acids long.

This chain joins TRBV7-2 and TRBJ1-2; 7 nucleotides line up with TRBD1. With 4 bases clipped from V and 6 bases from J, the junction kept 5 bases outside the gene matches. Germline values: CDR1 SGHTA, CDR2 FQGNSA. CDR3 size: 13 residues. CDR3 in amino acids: CASSSQGIDGYTF. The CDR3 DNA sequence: TGTGCCAGCAGCTCACAGGGGATCGATGGCTACACCTTC. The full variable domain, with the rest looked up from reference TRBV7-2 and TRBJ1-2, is GAGVSQSPSNKVTEKGKDVELRCDPISGHTALYWYRQSLGQGLEFLIYFQGNSAPDKSGLPSDRFSAERTGGSVSTLTIQRTQQEDSAVYLCASSSQGIDGYTFGSGTRLTVV.

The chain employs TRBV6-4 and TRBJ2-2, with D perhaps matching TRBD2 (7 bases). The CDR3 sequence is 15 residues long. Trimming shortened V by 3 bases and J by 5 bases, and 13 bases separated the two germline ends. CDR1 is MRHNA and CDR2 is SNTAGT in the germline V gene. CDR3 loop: CASSESGEGTGELFF. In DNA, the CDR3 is TGTGCCAGCAGTGAATCAGGGGAGGGGACCGGGGAGCTGTTTTTT.

CDR3: CASSFSGRENIQYF. The DNA for the CDR3 is TGTGCCAGCAGTTTTAGCGGGAGGGAAAACATTCAGTACTTC. The chain combines TRBV6-5 with TRBJ2-4, with TRBD2 matching over 11 bases. CDR3 length: 14 residues. Germline CDR1 reads MNHEY; CDR2 reads SVGAGI. Trimming at V came to 4 bases and at J to 5 bases, leaving 1 base not matched to a gene.

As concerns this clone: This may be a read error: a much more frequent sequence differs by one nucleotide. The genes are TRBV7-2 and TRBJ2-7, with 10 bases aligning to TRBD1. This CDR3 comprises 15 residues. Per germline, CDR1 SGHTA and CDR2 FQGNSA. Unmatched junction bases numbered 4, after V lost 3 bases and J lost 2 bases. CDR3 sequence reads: CASSFPGQGTYEQYF. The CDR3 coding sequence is TGTGCCAGCAGCTTCCCGGGACAGGGGACCTACGAGCAGTACTTC.

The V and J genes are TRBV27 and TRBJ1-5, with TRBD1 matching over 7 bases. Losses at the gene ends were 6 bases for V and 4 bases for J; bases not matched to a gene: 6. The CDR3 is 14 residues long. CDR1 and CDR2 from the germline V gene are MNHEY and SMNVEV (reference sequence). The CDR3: CASRAGGWNQPQHF. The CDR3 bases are TGTGCCAGCAGGGCAGGGGGATGGAATCAGCCCCAGCATTTT.